This T cell receptor beta chain originates from a study of blood T cell repertoires in COVID-19. About the study: Sources were T cells, B-cell-depleted T cells, or PBMCs; the material itself was cDNA or gDNA.

Measured with immunoSEQ multiplex PCR; TCRdb has only the in-frame clones, and not every one. The data show some 95,000 clones, 75% to 90% seen once. Sequenced sample: peripheral blood. The clonotype comes from an elderly man with active or convalescent COVID-19.

CDR3 bases: TGTGCCAGCAGCCGGCTGACTAGCGGACCTAACAATGAGCAGTTCTTC. Translating it yields CASSRLTSGPNNEQFF. The rearrangement uses TRBV7-8 and TRBJ2-1, with TRBD2 matching 9 bases. V shed 5 bases, J shed 5 bases, and the junction held 10 bases outside the gene matches. The CDR3 length is 16 residues. Germline CDR1 reads SGHVS; CDR2 reads FQNEAQ.